This T cell receptor beta chain is drawn from a study of blood T cells in healthy people across ages. Whole-study findings and limits: From one million sequenced T cells, diversity estimates were lower bounds.

The CDR3 is 15 amino acids. J lost 2 bases, V lost 5 bases, and 6 bases had no gene match. Germline CDR1 reads SEHNR; CDR2 reads FQNEAQ (reference sequence). At least ten counts were recorded for this clonotype. Its antigen is currently unknown. Primed by a sample-barcoded 5' primer and a J-beta primer mix, a second PCR proceeded for roughly 7 to 12 cycles. The authors tagged each cDNA molecule using a template-switch adaptor with 12 random nucleotides. CDR3-containing paired-end reads numbering at least 3 million came from each sample. MiXCR, run by TCRdb on the 5' RACE reads, gives a single entry per CDR3 protein. The sample records around 870,000 distinct CDR3 sequences, 25% to 30% being singletons. Each sample yielded at least 6.5 million isolated PBMCs.

The sequenced material came from blood. The chain links TRBV7-9 to TRBJ2-7; 10 nucleotides align to TRBD1. The sequence was collected from a woman aged 80 or over in good health. The CDR3 spells CASSDRDRGTYEQYF. The CDR3 nucleotides are TGTGCCAGCAGCGACCGGGACAGGGGTACCTACGAGCAGTACTTC.